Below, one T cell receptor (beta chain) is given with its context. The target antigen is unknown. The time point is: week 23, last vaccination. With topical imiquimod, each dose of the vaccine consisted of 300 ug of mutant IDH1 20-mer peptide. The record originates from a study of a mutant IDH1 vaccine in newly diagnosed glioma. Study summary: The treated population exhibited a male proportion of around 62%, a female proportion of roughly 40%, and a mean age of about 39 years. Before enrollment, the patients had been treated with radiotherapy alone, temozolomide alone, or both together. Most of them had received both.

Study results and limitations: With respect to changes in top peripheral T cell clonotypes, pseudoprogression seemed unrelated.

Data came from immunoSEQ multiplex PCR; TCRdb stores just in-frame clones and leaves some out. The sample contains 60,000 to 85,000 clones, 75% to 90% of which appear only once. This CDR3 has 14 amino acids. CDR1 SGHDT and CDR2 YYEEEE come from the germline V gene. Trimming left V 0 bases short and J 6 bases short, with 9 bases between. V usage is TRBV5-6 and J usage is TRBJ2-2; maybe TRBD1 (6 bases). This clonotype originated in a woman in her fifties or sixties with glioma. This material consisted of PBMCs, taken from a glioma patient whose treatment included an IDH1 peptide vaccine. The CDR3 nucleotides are TGTGCCAGCAGCTTGGACAGGGTCCCCGGGGAGCTGTTTTTT. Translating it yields CASSLDRVPGELFF.